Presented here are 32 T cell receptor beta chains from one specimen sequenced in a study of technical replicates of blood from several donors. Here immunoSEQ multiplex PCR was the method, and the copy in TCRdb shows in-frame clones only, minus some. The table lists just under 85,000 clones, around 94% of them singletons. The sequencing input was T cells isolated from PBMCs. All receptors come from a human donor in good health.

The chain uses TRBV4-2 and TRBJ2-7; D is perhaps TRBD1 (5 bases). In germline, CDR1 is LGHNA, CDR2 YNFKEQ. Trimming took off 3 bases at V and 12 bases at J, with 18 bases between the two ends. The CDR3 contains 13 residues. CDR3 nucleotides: TGTGCCAGCAGCCAGGACAAGACCGCGCCTAGGTACTTC. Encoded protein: CASSQDKTAPRYF.

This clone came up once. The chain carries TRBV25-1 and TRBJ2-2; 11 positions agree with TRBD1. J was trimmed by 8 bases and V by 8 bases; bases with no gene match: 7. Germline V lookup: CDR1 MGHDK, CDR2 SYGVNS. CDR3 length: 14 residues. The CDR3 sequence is CASGQGAISGELFF. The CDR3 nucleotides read TGTGCCAGCGGACAGGGGGCGATATCTGGGGAGCTGTTTTTT.

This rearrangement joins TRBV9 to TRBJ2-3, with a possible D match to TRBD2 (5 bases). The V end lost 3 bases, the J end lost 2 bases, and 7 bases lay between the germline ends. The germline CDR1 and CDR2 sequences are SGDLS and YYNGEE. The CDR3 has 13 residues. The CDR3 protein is CASSDGVTDTQYF. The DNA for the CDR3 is TGTGCCAGCAGCGACGGGGTCACAGATACGCAGTATTTT.

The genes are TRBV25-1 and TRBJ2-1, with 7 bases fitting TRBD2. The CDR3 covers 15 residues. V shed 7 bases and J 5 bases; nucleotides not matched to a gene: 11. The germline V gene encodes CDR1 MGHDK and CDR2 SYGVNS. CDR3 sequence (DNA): TGTGCCAGCACTACATCCAGCGGGGCCGACAATGAGCAGTTCTTC. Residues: CASTTSSGADNEQFF.

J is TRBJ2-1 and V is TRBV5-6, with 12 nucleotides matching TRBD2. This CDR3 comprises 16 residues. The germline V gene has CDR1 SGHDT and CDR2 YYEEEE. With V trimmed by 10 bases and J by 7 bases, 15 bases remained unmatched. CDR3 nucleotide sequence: TGTGCCGGGAAGACTAGCGGGGGTCCAAACCTTAATGAGCAGTTCTTC. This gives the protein CAGKTSGGPNLNEQFF.

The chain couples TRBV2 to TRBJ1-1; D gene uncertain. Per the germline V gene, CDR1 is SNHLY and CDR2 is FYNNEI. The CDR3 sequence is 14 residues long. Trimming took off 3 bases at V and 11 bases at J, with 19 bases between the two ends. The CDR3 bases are TGTGCCAGCAGTGAGGAGGCTGGTGGTTATGCGGCTTTCTTT. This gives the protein CASSEEAGGYAAFF. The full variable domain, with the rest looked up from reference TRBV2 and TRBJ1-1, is EPEVTQTPSHQVTQMGQEVILRCVPISNHLYFYWYRQILGQKVEFLVSFYNNEISEKSEIFDDQFSVERPDGSNFTLKIRSTKLEDSAMYFCASSEEAGGYAAFFGQGTRLTVV.

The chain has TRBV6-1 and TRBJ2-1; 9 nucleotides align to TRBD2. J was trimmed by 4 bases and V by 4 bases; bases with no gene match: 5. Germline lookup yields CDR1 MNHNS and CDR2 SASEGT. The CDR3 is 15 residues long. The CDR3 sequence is CASSAGLAGYNEQFF. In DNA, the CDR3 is TGTGCCAGCAGTGCGGGGCTAGCGGGGTACAATGAGCAGTTCTTC.

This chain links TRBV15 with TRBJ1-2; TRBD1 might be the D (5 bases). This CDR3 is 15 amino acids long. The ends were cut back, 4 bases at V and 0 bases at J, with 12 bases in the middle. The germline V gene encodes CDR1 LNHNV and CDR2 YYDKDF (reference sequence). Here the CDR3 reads CATSTGEGTNYGYTF. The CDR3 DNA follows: TGTGCCACCAGCACGGGGGAGGGGACTAACTATGGCTACACCTTC.

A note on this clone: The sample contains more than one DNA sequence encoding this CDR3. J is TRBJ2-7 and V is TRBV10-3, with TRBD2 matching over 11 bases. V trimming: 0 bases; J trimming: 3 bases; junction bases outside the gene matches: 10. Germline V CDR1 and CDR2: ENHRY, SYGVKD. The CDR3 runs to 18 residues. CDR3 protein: CAISESMMGLADHYEQYF. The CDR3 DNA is TGTGCCATCAGTGAGTCAATGATGGGACTAGCGGACCACTACGAGCAGTACTTC.

The CDR3 DNA reads TGTGCCAGCAGCGCTAGCCGCGGCCTTAATGAGCAGTTCTTC. This translates into CASSASRGLNEQFF. The chain links TRBV9 to TRBJ2-1; possibly TRBD2 for D (5 bases). V was shortened by 3 bases and J by 7 bases, with 14 bases between the two germline ends. Germline V gives CDR1 SGDLS, CDR2 YYNGEE. The CDR3 sequence is 14 residues long. Full variable domain (outside the CDR3, taken from reference TRBV9 and TRBJ2-1): DSGVTQTPKHLITATGQRVTLRCSPRSGDLSVYWYQQSLDQGLQFLIQYYNGEERAKGNILERFSAQQFPDLHSELNLSSLELGDSALYFCASSASRGLNEQFFGPGTRLTVL.

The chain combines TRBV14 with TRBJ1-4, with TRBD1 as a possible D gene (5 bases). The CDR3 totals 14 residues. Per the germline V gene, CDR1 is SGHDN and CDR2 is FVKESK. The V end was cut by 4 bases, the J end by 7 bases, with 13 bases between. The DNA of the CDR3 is TGTGCCAGCAGCCGTCAGGGCATCCTTGAAAAACTGTTTTTT. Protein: CASSRQGILEKLFF.

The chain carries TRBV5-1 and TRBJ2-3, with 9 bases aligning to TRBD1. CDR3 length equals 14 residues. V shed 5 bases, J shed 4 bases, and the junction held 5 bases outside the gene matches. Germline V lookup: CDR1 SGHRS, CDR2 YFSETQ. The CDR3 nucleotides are TGCGCCAGCAGGCGACAGGGGGGTTCAGATACGCAGTATTTT. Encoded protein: CASRRQGGSDTQYF.

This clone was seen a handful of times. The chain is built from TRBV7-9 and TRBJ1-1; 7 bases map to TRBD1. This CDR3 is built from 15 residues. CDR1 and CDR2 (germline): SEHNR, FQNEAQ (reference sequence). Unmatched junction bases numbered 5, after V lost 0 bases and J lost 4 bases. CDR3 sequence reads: CASSLAGQLSTEAFF. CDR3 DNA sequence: TGTGCCAGCAGCTTAGCGGGACAGTTGAGCACTGAAGCTTTCTTT.

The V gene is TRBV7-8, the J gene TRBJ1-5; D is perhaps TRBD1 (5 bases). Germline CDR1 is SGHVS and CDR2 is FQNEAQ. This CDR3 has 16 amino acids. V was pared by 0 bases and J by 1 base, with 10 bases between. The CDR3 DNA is TGTGCCAGCAGCTTAGCCTCGGGGGACAGCAATCAGCCCCAGCATTTT. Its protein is CASSLASGDSNQPQHF. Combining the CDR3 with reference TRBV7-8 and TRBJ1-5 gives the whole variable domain GAGVSQSPRYKVAKRGQDVALRCDPISGHVSLFWYQQALGQGPEFLTYFQNEAQLDKSGLPSDRFFAERPEGSVSTLKIQRTQQEDSAVYLCASSLASGDSNQPQHFGDGTRLSIL.

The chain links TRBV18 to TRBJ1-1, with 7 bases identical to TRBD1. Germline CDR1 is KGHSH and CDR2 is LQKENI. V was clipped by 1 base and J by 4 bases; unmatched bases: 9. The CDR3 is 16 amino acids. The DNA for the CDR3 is TGTGCCAGCTCACCACGAGACAGGGCTGGGGCCACTGAAGCTTTCTTT. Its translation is CASSPRDRAGATEAFF.

The CDR3 protein is CASTTGAEFDGYTF. As DNA, the CDR3 is TGTGCTAGTACTACAGGGGCCGAATTCGATGGCTACACCTTC. The chain couples TRBV12-5 to TRBJ1-2; TRBD1 matches 7 bases. V shed 8 bases and J 6 bases; nucleotides not matched to a gene: 12. The CDR3 covers 14 residues. Germline CDR1 is LGHNT and CDR2 is FRNRAP.

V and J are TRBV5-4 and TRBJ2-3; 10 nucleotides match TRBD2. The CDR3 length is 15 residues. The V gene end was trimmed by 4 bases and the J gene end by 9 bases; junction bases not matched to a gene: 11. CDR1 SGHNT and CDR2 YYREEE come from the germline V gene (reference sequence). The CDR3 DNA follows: TGTGCCAGCAGCATCCTAGCGGGAGTACCCGACACGCAGTATTTT. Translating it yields CASSILAGVPDTQYF.

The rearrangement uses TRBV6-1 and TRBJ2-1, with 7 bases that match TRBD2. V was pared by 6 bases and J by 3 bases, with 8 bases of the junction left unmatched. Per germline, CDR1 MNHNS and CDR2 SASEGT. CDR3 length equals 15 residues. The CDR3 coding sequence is TGTGCCAGCAGGGCACCCGGGACTATCTACAATGAGCAGTTCTTC. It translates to CASRAPGTIYNEQFF.

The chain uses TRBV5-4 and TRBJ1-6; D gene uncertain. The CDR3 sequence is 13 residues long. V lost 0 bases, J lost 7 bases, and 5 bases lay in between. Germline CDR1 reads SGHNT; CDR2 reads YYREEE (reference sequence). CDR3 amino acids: CASSLDGNSPLHF. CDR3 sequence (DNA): TGTGCCAGCAGCTTGGACGGGAATTCACCCCTCCACTTT.

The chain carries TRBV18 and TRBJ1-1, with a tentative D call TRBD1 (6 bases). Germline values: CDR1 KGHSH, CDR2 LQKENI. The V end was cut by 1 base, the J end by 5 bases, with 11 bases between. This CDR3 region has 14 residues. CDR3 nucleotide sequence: TGTGCCAGCTCACCACTAGCAGGGGAGACTGAAGCTTTCTTT. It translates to CASSPLAGETEAFF.

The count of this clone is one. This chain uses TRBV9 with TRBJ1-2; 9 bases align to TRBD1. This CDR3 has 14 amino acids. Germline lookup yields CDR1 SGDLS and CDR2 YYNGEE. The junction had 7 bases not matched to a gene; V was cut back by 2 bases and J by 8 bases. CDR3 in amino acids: CASSVAGTGFGYTF. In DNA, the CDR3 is TGTGCCAGCAGCGTTGCCGGGACAGGGTTCGGCTACACCTTC.

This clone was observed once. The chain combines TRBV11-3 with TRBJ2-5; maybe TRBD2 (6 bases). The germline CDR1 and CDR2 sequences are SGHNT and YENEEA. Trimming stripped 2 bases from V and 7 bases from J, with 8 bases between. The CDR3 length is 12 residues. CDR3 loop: CASSLKGGTQYF. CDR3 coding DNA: TGTGCCAGCAGCTTAAAGGGAGGGACCCAGTACTTC.

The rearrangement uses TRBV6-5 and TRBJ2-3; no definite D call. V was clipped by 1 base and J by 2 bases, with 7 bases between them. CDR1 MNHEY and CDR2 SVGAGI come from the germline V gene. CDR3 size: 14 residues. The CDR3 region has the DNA TGTGCCAGCAGTTACTTTAGCTACACAGATACGCAGTATTTT. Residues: CASSYFSYTDTQYF.

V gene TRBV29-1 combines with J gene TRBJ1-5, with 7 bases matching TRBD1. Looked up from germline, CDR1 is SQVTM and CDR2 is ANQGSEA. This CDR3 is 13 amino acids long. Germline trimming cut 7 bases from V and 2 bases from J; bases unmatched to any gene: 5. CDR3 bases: TGCAGCGCAGCCGGACAGGGCAATCAGCCCCAGCATTTT. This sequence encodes CSAAGQGNQPQHF.

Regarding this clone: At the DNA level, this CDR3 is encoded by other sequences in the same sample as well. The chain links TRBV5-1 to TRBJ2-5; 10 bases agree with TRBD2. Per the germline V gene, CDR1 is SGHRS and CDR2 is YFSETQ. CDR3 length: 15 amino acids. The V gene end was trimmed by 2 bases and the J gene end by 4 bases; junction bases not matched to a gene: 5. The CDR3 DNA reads TGCGCCAGCAGCTTTCCGACTAGCGGGCCAGAGACCCAGTACTTC. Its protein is CASSFPTSGPETQYF.

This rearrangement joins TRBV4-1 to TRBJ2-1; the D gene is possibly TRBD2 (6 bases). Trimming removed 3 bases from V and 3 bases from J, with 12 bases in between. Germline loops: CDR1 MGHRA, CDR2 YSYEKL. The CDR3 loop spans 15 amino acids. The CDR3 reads CASSQGRENYNEQFF. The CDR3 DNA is TGCGCCAGCAGCCAGGGGCGGGAAAACTACAATGAGCAGTTCTTC.

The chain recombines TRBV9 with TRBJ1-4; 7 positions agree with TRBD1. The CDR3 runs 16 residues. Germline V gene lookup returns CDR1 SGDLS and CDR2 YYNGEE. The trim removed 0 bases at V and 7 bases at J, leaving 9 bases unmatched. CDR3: CASSVGAGTAVEKLFF. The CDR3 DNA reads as TGTGCCAGCAGCGTAGGGGCCGGGACAGCAGTTGAAAAACTGTTTTTT.

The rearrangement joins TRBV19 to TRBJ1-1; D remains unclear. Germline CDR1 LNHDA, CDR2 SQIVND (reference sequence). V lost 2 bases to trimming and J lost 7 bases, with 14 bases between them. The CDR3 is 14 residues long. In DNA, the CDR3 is TGTGCCAGTAGTATAAGCGGAGCGGGGTTTGAAGCTTTCTTT. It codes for CASSISGAGFEAFF.

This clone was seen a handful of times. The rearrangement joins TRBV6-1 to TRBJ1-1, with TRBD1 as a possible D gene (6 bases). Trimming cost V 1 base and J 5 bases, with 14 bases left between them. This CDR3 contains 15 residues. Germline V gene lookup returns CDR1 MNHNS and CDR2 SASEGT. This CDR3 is CASSEGGLRWTEAFF. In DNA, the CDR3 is TGTGCCAGCAGTGAAGGGGGGCTGAGATGGACTGAAGCTTTCTTT.

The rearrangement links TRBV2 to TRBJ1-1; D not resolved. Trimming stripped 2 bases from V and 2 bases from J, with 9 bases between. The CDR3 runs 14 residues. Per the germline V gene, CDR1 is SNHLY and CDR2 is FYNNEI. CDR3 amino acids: CASSELGANTEAFF. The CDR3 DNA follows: TGTGCCAGCAGTGAACTCGGAGCAAACACTGAAGCTTTCTTT.

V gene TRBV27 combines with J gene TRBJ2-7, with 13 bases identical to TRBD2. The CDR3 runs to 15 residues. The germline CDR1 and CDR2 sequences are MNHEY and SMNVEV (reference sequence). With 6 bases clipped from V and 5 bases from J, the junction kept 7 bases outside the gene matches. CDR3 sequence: CASSQGTSGAHEQYF. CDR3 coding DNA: TGTGCCAGCAGCCAAGGGACTAGCGGGGCCCACGAGCAGTACTTC.

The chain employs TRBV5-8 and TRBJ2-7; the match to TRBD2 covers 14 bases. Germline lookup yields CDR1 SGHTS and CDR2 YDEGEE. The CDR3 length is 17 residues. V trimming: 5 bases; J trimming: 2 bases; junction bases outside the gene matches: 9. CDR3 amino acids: CASSSPGLAGVTYEQYF. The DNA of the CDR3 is TGTGCCAGCAGTTCGCCGGGACTAGCGGGAGTAACCTACGAGCAGTACTTC.